Below are 9 T cell receptor beta chains sequenced from a single sample in a study of blood T cell repertoires in COVID-19. Some clones are missing from TCRdb's copy, which holds only in-frame ones; the method was immunoSEQ multiplex PCR. The sample contains over 150,000 clones, approximately 82% of which appear only once. The sequenced sample was PBMCs or T cells enriched from blood (not recorded which). The receptors were gathered from a woman aged 45 to 65 who had recovered from COVID-19.

The chain combines TRBV4-3 with TRBJ2-5, with D possibly matching TRBD2 (6 bases). The CDR3 has 17 residues. CDR1 is LGHNA and CDR2 is YSLEER in the germline V gene. V shed 1 base and J shed 5 bases, with 20 bases lying between them. The DNA of the CDR3 is TGCGCCAGCAGCCAAGGGGCGCTGGATATGGCGGGGGAGACCCAGTACTTC. Translated: CASSQGALDMAGETQYF.

The J gene is TRBJ2-1, the V gene TRBV5-1, with 10 bases lining up with TRBD2. This CDR3 is built from 14 residues. V dropped 4 bases and J dropped 9; count of bases not matched to a gene: 7. Germline loops: CDR1 SGHRS, CDR2 YFSETQ. Here the CDR3 DNA reads TGCGCCAGCAGCAGGGGACTAGCGCGGATTGAGCAGTTCTTC. Protein: CASSRGLARIEQFF. Combining the CDR3 with reference TRBV5-1 and TRBJ2-1 gives the whole variable domain KAGVTQTPRYLIKTRGQQVTLSCSPISGHRSVSWYQQTPGQGLQFLFEYFSETQRNKGNFPGRFSGRQFSNSRSEMNVSTLELGDSALYLCASSRGLARIEQFFGPGTRLTVL.

The chain couples TRBV30 to TRBJ1-4, with 9 bases lining up with TRBD1. This CDR3 has 14 residues. In germline, CDR1 is GTSNPN, CDR2 SVGIG (reference sequence). Germline trimming cut 3 bases from V and 6 bases from J; bases unmatched to any gene: 5. CDR3 nucleotides: TGTGCCTGGAGCCGGACAGGGGATGATGAAAAACTGTTTTTT. Its translation is CAWSRTGDDEKLFF.

V and J are TRBV5-1 and TRBJ1-3, with unresolved D. V gave up 4 bases and J gave up 4 bases, with 12 bases separating them. Germline CDR1 SGHRS, CDR2 YFSETQ. The CDR3 is made up of 14 amino acids. Here the CDR3 DNA reads TGCGCCAGCAGCCCGACATTACAGGGAAACACCATATATTTT. Encoded protein: CASSPTLQGNTIYF. The variable domain in full, with the rest retrieved from reference TRBV5-1 and TRBJ1-3, is KAGVTQTPRYLIKTRGQQVTLSCSPISGHRSVSWYQQTPGQGLQFLFEYFSETQRNKGNFPGRFSGRQFSNSRSEMNVSTLELGDSALYLCASSPTLQGNTIYFGEGSWLTVV.

The gene calls are TRBV4-1 and TRBJ1-1; possible D gene TRBD1, 6 bases. CDR1 MGHRA and CDR2 YSYEKL come from the germline V gene. The CDR3 sequence is 11 residues long. The V and J ends lost 4 bases and 10 bases respectively, with 10 bases between them. CDR3: CASSLSGVAFF. CDR3 nucleotide sequence: TGCGCCAGCAGCCTCTCAGGGGTAGCTTTCTTT.

The chain couples TRBV7-8 to TRBJ1-1; D call uncertain. The CDR3 loop spans 16 amino acids. Germline V gene lookup returns CDR1 SGHVS and CDR2 FQNEAQ. V was clipped by 1 base and J by 6 bases, with 18 bases between them. Here the CDR3 DNA reads TGTGCCAGCAGCTTAGGGACGAGGGTGCTCCGGGCTGAAGCTTTCTTT. Amino acid sequence: CASSLGTRVLRAEAFF.

This clone was recorded a few times. The CDR3 here is CASSLAVTYGYTF. CDR3 nucleotide sequence: TGCGCCAGCAGCTTGGCAGTGACTTATGGCTACACCTTC. The gene calls are TRBV5-1 and TRBJ1-2; D not resolved. Trimming took 0 bases from V and 5 from J, leaving 8 bases between them. The CDR3 consists of 13 residues. Germline CDR1 reads SGHRS; CDR2 reads YFSETQ. Combining the CDR3 with reference TRBV5-1 and TRBJ1-2 gives the whole variable domain KAGVTQTPRYLIKTRGQQVTLSCSPISGHRSVSWYQQTPGQGLQFLFEYFSETQRNKGNFPGRFSGRQFSNSRSEMNVSTLELGDSALYLCASSLAVTYGYTFGSGTRLTVV.

This rearrangement joins TRBV2 to TRBJ2-1; D remains ambiguous. Germline loops: CDR1 SNHLY, CDR2 FYNNEI. This CDR3 spans 15 amino acids. Trimming shortened V by 11 bases and J by 0 bases, and 17 bases separated the two germline ends. The CDR3 DNA sequence: TGTGCCTCTACATGGGCCGAAAGCTCCTACAATGAGCAGTTCTTC. Protein: CASTWAESSYNEQFF. Full variable domain (outside the CDR3, taken from reference TRBV2 and TRBJ2-1): EPEVTQTPSHQVTQMGQEVILRCVPISNHLYFYWYRQILGQKVEFLVSFYNNEISEKSEIFDDQFSVERPDGSNFTLKIRSTKLEDSAMYFCASTWAESSYNEQFFGPGTRLTVL.

The J gene is TRBJ2-7, the V gene TRBV19, with 7 bases lining up with TRBD2. The V segment lost 3 bases and the J segment 0 bases; nucleotides outside the gene matches: 8. CDR1 is LNHDA and CDR2 is SQIVND in the germline V gene (reference sequence). The CDR3 is 16 amino acids. The CDR3 DNA reads as TGTGCCAGTAGTATCGGCCTAGCGGTTCCCTCCTACGAGCAGTACTTC. Amino acids: CASSIGLAVPSYEQYF.